These 22 T cell receptor beta chains share one sample of origin, sequenced in a study of blood T cell repertoires in COVID-19 (dated by TCRdb to 2019 to 2021). The library came from the immunoSEQ multiplex PCR assay. TCRdb re-hosts the immuneACCESS table, in-frame sequences only. Its copies lack some clones; in the studies checked, an unresolved V gene accounts for under half of them, and the cause for the rest is not known. This sample gives 300,000 to 350,000 clones in total; roughly 87% of them show up just once. More than 1% of the sample belongs to the ten largest clones. The specimen sequenced was PBMCs or T cells enriched from blood (not recorded which). The receptor set was obtained from a woman aged 25 to 39 who had recovered from COVID-19.

The chain has TRBV4-2 and TRBJ2-1; TRBD2 aligns across 9 bases. The V and J ends lost 3 bases and 0 bases, in that order; junction bases with no gene match: 6. The germline V gene encodes CDR1 LGHNA and CDR2 YNFKEQ. The CDR3 totals 17 residues. CDR3 sequence reads: CASSQNSGGYSYNEQFF. CDR3 DNA: TGTGCCAGCAGCCAGAATAGCGGGGGATACTCCTACAATGAGCAGTTCTTC.

This chain connects TRBV9 to TRBJ1-1; D is undetermined. V lost 4 bases and J 8 bases, leaving 18 bases between the germline ends. CDR1 and CDR2 from the germline V gene are SGDLS and YYNGEE. The CDR3 runs 14 residues. The CDR3 nucleotides are TGTGCCAGCAGCCCTAGCTCAGGAAGGGTCGAAGCTTTCTTT. Translated: CASSPSSGRVEAFF.

The chain uses TRBV6-5 and TRBJ1-4; 7 nucleotides match TRBD1. The germline V gene has CDR1 MNHEY and CDR2 SVGAGI. The CDR3 extends over 15 amino acids. V lost 0 bases to trimming and J lost 5 bases; unmatched junction nucleotides: 3. The CDR3 spells CASSYSGQLNEKLFF. The CDR3 coding sequence is TGTGCCAGCAGTTACTCGGGACAGCTCAATGAAAAACTGTTTTTT.

The chain recombines TRBV19 with TRBJ2-3, with TRBD2 identical over 16 bases. Germline V CDR1 and CDR2: LNHDA, SQIVND (reference sequence). The CDR3 runs 18 residues. The V and J ends lost 0 bases and 7 bases, in that order; junction bases with no gene match: 7. The chain's CDR3 is CASSIDGTSGGAGNTQYF. As DNA, the CDR3 is TGTGCCAGTAGTATAGATGGGACTAGCGGGGGGGCCGGGAATACGCAGTATTTT.

This chain uses TRBV7-2 with TRBJ1-5; D possibly corresponds to TRBD1 (5 bases). From germline, CDR1 is SGHTA and CDR2 FQGNSA. The CDR3 contains 15 residues. The V end was cut by 5 bases, the J end by 6 bases, with 17 bases between. The CDR3 here is CASSQAVGRGQPQHF. Here the CDR3 DNA reads TGTGCCAGCAGCCAGGCGGTCGGGAGGGGTCAGCCCCAGCATTTT.

The CDR3 loop reads CASSQSGGGYTF. CDR3 coding DNA: TGTGCCAGCAGCCAATCAGGAGGTGGCTACACCTTC. The chain combines TRBV14 with TRBJ1-2; D is undetermined. The ends were cut back, 2 bases at V and 7 bases at J, with 8 bases in the middle. Germline V lookup: CDR1 SGHDN, CDR2 FVKESK. The CDR3 totals 12 residues. Full variable domain (remainder filled in from reference TRBV14 and TRBJ1-2): EAGVTQFPSHSVIEKGQTVTLRCDPISGHDNLYWYRRVMGKEIKFLLHFVKESKQDESGMPNNRFLAERTGGTYSTLKVQPAELEDSGVYFCASSQSGGGYTFGSGTRLTVV.

The chain recombines TRBV27 with TRBJ1-6, with a tentative D call TRBD1 (6 bases). Per germline, CDR1 MNHEY and CDR2 SMNVEV (reference sequence). V was cut by 8 bases and J by 9 bases, with 20 bases left in between. The CDR3 consists of 15 residues. CDR3: CASQSVTGISSPLHF. The CDR3 region has the DNA TGTGCCAGCCAGAGCGTAACAGGGATTAGTTCACCCCTCCACTTT.

The genes are TRBV20-1 and TRBJ2-1; tentative D call: TRBD2 (5 bases). The germline V gene encodes CDR1 DFQATT and CDR2 SNEGSKA (reference sequence). V dropped 3 bases and J dropped 4 bases, with 16 bases sitting between them. This CDR3 region has 15 residues. The CDR3, as DNA: TGCAGTGCTAGTGATTTCCAGGACTTGTACAATGAGCAGTTCTTC. This encodes CSASDFQDLYNEQFF.

This clone showed up just once. The rearrangement uses TRBV28 and TRBJ2-2; D perhaps matches TRBD1 (6 bases). Germline CDR1 MDHEN, CDR2 SYDVKM. The CDR3 spans 15 residues. V was shortened by 5 bases and J by 0 bases, with 10 bases between the two germline ends. CDR3 protein: CASSPGHSNTGELFF. CDR3 nucleotides: TGTGCCAGCAGTCCGGGACACTCGAACACCGGGGAGCTGTTTTTT.

J is TRBJ1-3 and V is TRBV6-6; no firm D call. This CDR3 region has 15 residues. Germline-derived CDR1 and CDR2 are MNHNY and SVGAGI (reference sequence). Between the trimmed V and J ends, which lost 7 bases and 0 bases, there was a span of 13 bases. CDR3 region: CASIPDGSSGNTIYF. In DNA, the CDR3 is TGTGCCAGCATACCGGACGGGAGCTCTGGAAACACCATATATTTT.

This sequence joins TRBV9 and TRBJ1-5; unclear D gene. In germline, CDR1 is SGDLS, CDR2 YYNGEE. V gave up 3 bases and J gave up 9 bases, with 13 bases separating them. There are 13 residues in the CDR3. As DNA, the CDR3 is TGTGCCAGCAGCGCTTCTTGGAGTCGGCCCCAGCATTTT. Encoded protein: CASSASWSRPQHF.

The chain's CDR3 is CASSALAGDPTDTQYF. The CDR3 DNA sequence: TGCGCCAGCAGTGCTCTAGCGGGGGATCCCACAGATACGCAGTATTTT. This chain links TRBV10-1 with TRBJ2-3; 10 bases match TRBD2. V trimming: 4 bases; J trimming: 2 bases; junction bases outside the gene matches: 6. The CDR3 loop spans 16 amino acids. The germline V gene encodes CDR1 WNHNN and CDR2 SYGVQD (reference sequence).

This clone was recorded only once. V gene TRBV28 combines with J gene TRBJ2-3, with TRBD2 identical over 13 bases. With 5 bases clipped from V and 4 bases from J, the junction kept 18 bases outside the gene matches. The CDR3 runs to 20 residues. CDR1 and CDR2 from the germline V gene are MDHEN and SYDVKM. CDR3 sequence (DNA): TGTGCCAGCAGTGGCAAACTAGCGGGGGGGAAACTACGAAGAGCAGATACGCAGTATTTT. It translates to CASSGKLAGGKLRRADTQYF.

This clone was recorded once. The chain carries TRBV2 and TRBJ1-2, with D tentatively TRBD1 (5 bases). The V and J ends lost 4 bases and 4 bases respectively, with 13 bases between them. CDR3 size: 14 residues. Per the germline V gene, CDR1 is SNHLY and CDR2 is FYNNEI. CDR3 region: CASSGGGWAYGYTF. CDR3 nucleotide sequence: TGTGCCAGCAGTGGCGGGGGGTGGGCCTATGGCTACACCTTC.

Details on this clone: At the DNA level, this CDR3 is encoded by other sequences in the same sample as well. The chain joins TRBV28 to TRBJ1-2; the match to TRBD1 covers 9 bases. The CDR3 loop spans 12 amino acids. J lost 7 bases, V lost 6 bases, and 3 bases had no gene match. Germline CDR1 and CDR2: MDHEN and SYDVKM. CDR3 in DNA: TGTGCCAGCAGCGGGACAGGGAGTGGCTACACCTTC. Translating it yields CASSGTGSGYTF.

V usage is TRBV3-1 (or the pseudogene TRBV3-2) and J usage is TRBJ2-1; 9 bases are shared with TRBD2. This CDR3 has 16 amino acids. The trim removed 4 bases at V and 8 bases at J, leaving 12 bases unmatched. Germline V gene data show CDR1 as LGHDT and CDR2 as YNNKEL (reference sequence). The chain's CDR3 is CASSLGGRGGLDEQFF. Here the CDR3 DNA reads TGTGCCAGCAGCCTAGGAGGGCGGGGGGGCCTCGATGAGCAGTTCTTC.

This CDR3 is CASRRGANEKLFF. As DNA, the CDR3 is TGTGCGTCTCGACGGGGGGCTAATGAAAAACTGTTTTTT. The chain joins TRBV3-1 (or the pseudogene TRBV3-2) to TRBJ1-4; D might be TRBD1 (5 bases). The length of the CDR3 is 13 residues. Per germline, CDR1 LGHDT and CDR2 YNNKEL (reference sequence).

This chain uses TRBV4-1 with TRBJ1-5, with a weak D call TRBD1 (5 bases). The V end was cut by 0 bases, the J end by 5 bases, with 8 bases between. This CDR3 contains 14 residues. Germline CDR1 reads MGHRA; CDR2 reads YSYEKL. The CDR3 reads CASSQDIRDQPQHF. The CDR3 coding sequence is TGCGCCAGCAGCCAAGATATCAGGGATCAGCCCCAGCATTTT.

The chain combines TRBV5-4 with TRBJ2-3, with TRBD2 identical over 13 bases. This CDR3 contains 16 residues. Germline values: CDR1 SGHNT, CDR2 YYREEE (reference sequence). J was trimmed by 3 bases and V by 4 bases; bases with no gene match: 5. The CDR3 sequence is CASSIRLAGGTDTQYF. CDR3 sequence (DNA): TGTGCCAGCAGCATAAGACTAGCGGGGGGTACAGATACGCAGTATTTT.

The chain links TRBV10-2 to TRBJ1-6; a weak D match, TRBD1 (5 bases). V shed 3 bases and J shed 5 bases, with 8 bases lying between them. Per germline, CDR1 WSHSY and CDR2 SAAADI. There are 14 residues in the CDR3. Written as DNA, the CDR3 is TGCGCCAGCAGTGAATCAGGGAATAATTCACCCCTCCACTTT. As protein: CASSESGNNSPLHF.

This clone was found a few times. The chain couples TRBV5-1 to TRBJ2-1, with 10 bases lining up with TRBD2. Germline assignment: CDR1 SGHRS and CDR2 YFSETQ. The CDR3 consists of 16 residues. Germline trimming cut 4 bases from V and 5 bases from J; bases unmatched to any gene: 9. The CDR3 spells CASSPVWTSGNNEQFF. Written as DNA, the CDR3 is TGCGCCAGCAGCCCAGTATGGACTAGCGGAAACAATGAGCAGTTCTTC.

The rearrangement uses TRBV11-2 and TRBJ1-2, with 8 positions matching TRBD1. Trimming cost V 6 bases and J 3 bases; bases outside gene matches: 18. The CDR3 contains 18 residues. Per the germline V gene, CDR1 is SGHAT and CDR2 is FQNNGV. The CDR3 region is CASRPVTGGRGQDYGYTF. DNA for the CDR3: TGTGCCAGCAGACCGGTTACAGGGGGGCGAGGGCAAGACTATGGCTACACCTTC.